These T cell receptor beta chains were read from a single sample in a study of shared clonotypes between healthy human individuals. Data came from immunoSEQ multiplex PCR; TCRdb stores just in-frame clones and leaves some out. The table shows approximately 1.5 million clones, with approximately 98.5% occurring only once. The sample was naive CD4+ T cells sorted from blood. These receptor sequences come from a man younger than 45 in good health. Each CDR3 is given with its conserved first and last residue. A D gene is named only where the DNA matches it firmly.

V,D,J,CDR3
TRBV5-6,TRBD1,TRBJ2-7,CASSRGTGRYEQYF
TRBV27,TRBD2,TRBJ2-1,CASSGRGGAWYNEQFF
TRBV28,-,TRBJ2-7,CASSFFGGGNSYEQYF
TRBV7-3,-,TRBJ1-2,CASSLHQAGTEINYGYTF
TRBV7-2,-,TRBJ2-1,CASSLTAPDPQFF
TRBV7-2,-,TRBJ2-5,CASSSGPETQYF
TRBV10-3,TRBD2,TRBJ2-2,CAISGSGLENTGELFF
TRBV11-2,TRBD2,TRBJ2-7,CASSLRRLAEGSYEQYF
TRBV9,-,TRBJ2-5,CASSVEGGLETQYF
TRBV28,TRBD1,TRBJ2-7,CASSSQGRSYEQYF
TRBV18,-,TRBJ1-1,CASSPNGVGTTEAFF
TRBV5-1,-,TRBJ2-7,CASSLSTYEQYF
TRBV6-5,-,TRBJ2-7,CASRRDSYEQYF
TRBV7-2,TRBD1,TRBJ2-7,CASSLGGQAYEQYF
TRBV9,TRBD1,TRBJ2-7,CASSRQGQSSYEQYF
TRBV5-6,-,TRBJ1-5,CASSPGGKRSNQPQHF